These 27 T cell receptor delta chains share one sample of origin, sequenced in a study of γδ T cells in repeated Plasmodium falciparum infection. Vgamma9/Vdelta2+ and Vdelta2-negative gammadelta T cells were flow-sorted from PBMC for bulk sequencing. TCRdb ran CATT on the multiplex PCR reads. The sample contains 85,000 to 100,000 delta-chain clones, approximately 1% of which appear only once. Material: gamma-delta T cells from blood. All receptors derive from a pool of human donors (malaria-infected and uninfected, not separated).

As for this clone: A far larger clone is off by one base, so a read error is likely. The sample has other DNA sequences that encode this CDR3 too. The V and J genes are TRDV2 and TRDJ3, with 9 bases fitting TRDD3. TCRdb leaves out the J gene; it was filled in here by matching the DNA to germline. From germline, CDR1 is GEAIGNYY and CDR2 EKD. The V and J ends lost 0 bases and 0 bases, in that order; junction bases with no gene match: 20. This CDR3 comprises 24 residues. The CDR3 sequence is CACDTRVFNWGTTRDSWDTRQMFF. CDR3 sequence (DNA): TGTGCCTGTGACACCAGGGTCTTCAACTGGGGGACGACGCGTGACTCCTGGGACACCCGACAGATGTTTTTC.

This clone came up many times. A far more abundant clone sits one base away, making this likely a read error. Other DNA sequences in this sample translate to the same CDR3. The V gene is TRDV2, the J gene TRDJ1; D is unclear. The J gene was missing in TCRdb and was found by matching the end of the DNA to germline. The CDR3 length is 15 residues. Trimming removed 0 bases from V and 1 base from J, with 11 bases in between. CDR1 is GEAIGNYY and CDR2 is EKD in the germline V gene. In DNA, the CDR3 is TGTGCCTGTGACACCGTCGGTGCGCTCACCGATAAACTCATCTTT. It is translated as CACDTVGALTDKLIF.

This clone was observed a handful of times. This DNA's translation and the protein TCRdb lists, from a much larger clone, do not match at residue 4, likely due to a read error; the protein shown is translated from the DNA. This chain uses TRDV2 with TRDJ3, with D tentatively TRDD3 (5 bases). No J gene was available from TCRdb, and it was assigned here by a germline match of the DNA. From germline, CDR1 is GEAIGNYY and CDR2 EKD. This CDR3 is 17 amino acids long. CDR3 coding DNA: TGTGCCTGTGGCACCGTCTCCGGGGGCCTTTTCACCCGACAGATGTTTTTC. Its translation is CACGTVSGGLFTRQMFF.

In the case of this clone: The protein TCRdb gives is from a much larger clone and does not agree with this DNA's translation at residue 19, likely a read error; the protein shown here comes from the DNA. The chain links TRDV1 to TRDJ1; a possible D gene is TRDD2 (6 bases). Here the J gene was assigned by germline matching of the DNA, as TCRdb has none. Germline CDR1 is TSWWSYY and CDR2 is QGS. The CDR3 is 23 amino acids. The CDR3 nucleotides read TGTGCTCTTGGGGAAAGGAGGATCCTACGTTTACGGGAGTACGACGGGTACACCGGTAAACTCATCTTT. Protein: CALGERRILRLREYDGYTGKLIF.

For this clone: Translating this DNA gives a protein that differs at residue 21 from the TCRdb one, which belongs to a much larger clone; a read error is likely, and the protein shown is this translation. This rearrangement joins TRDV1 to TRDJ1, with 13 bases that match TRDD3. The J gene comes from matching the DNA to germline here; TCRdb lacks it. Germline CDR1 is TSWWSYY and CDR2 is QGS. The CDR3 contains 25 residues. This CDR3 reads CALGELPFTRTGGYARRLYTGKLIF. As DNA, the CDR3 is TGTGCTCTTGGGGAATTACCTTTCACAAGGACTGGGGGATACGCGCGCCGACTGTACACCGGTAAACTCATCTTT.

Concerning this clone itself: The likely explanation is a read error, given a far larger clone one base away. Other DNA sequences from this sample encode an identical CDR3 as well. V usage is TRDV2 and J usage is TRDJ3, with a tentative D call TRDD3 (7 bases). Here the J gene came from matching the DNA to germline, since TCRdb omits it. The CDR3 consists of 22 residues. Germline V lookup: CDR1 GEAIGNYY, CDR2 EKD. For the CDR3, the DNA is TGTGCCTGTGATCGGATTCCTAAACTGGGGATAGACGGGTCCTGGGACACCCGGCAGATGTTTTTC. Protein product: CACDRIPKLGIDGSWDTRQMFF.

A note on this clone: Translating this DNA gives a protein that differs at residue 4 from the TCRdb one, which belongs to a much larger clone; a read error is likely, and the protein shown is this translation. J is TRDJ3 and V is TRDV2; unclear D gene. The V gene's germline CDR1 is GEAIGNYY and CDR2 EKD. The CDR3 runs to 20 residues. The CDR3, as DNA: TGTGCCTGTGGCACCGCCGCGCAAGACCTCCGCTCCTGGGACACCCGACAGATGTTTTTC. Amino acids: CACGTAAQDLRSWDTRQMFF.

Details on this clone: TCRdb has a much larger clone's protein, which differs at residue 16 from the translation of this DNA, likely because of a read error; what is shown is the protein translated from the DNA. The chain couples TRDV3 to TRDJ1, with 8 bases aligning to TRDD2. This CDR3 spans 20 amino acids. Losses at the gene ends were 1 base for V and 6 bases for J; bases not matched to a gene: 28. In germline, CDR1 is TVYSNPD, CDR2 GDNSRS (reference sequence). The CDR3 DNA follows: TGTGCCTTTACTGGCCTTCCTATTATCGTTAGCCCAAGAACGACCTATAAACTCATCTTT. It translates to CAFTGLPIIVSPRTTYKLIF.

Ten or more counts support this clone. The chain has TRDV2 and TRDJ1, with 12 bases identical to TRDD3. The length of the CDR3 is 18 residues. Per germline, CDR1 GEAIGNYY and CDR2 EKD. V was clipped by 3 bases and J by 0 bases; unmatched bases: 10. CDR3 amino acids: CACDPLLGDTRNTDKLIF. The DNA for the CDR3 is TGTGCCTGTGACCCGTTACTGGGGGATACCCGGAACACCGATAAACTCATCTTT.

This clone came up many times. TCRdb pairs this DNA with a much larger clone's protein that differs at residue 3, likely a read error; the protein shown was translated from the DNA. The genes are TRDV2 and TRDJ2; 7 bases line up with TRDD3. The J gene was not available in TCRdb and was assigned here by matching the DNA to germline segments. The CDR3 contains 15 residues. The germline CDR1 and CDR2 sequences are GEAIGNYY and EKD. Here the CDR3 DNA reads TGTGCCCGTGACACCGGGGGATCGGAAAAAGCACAACTCTTCTTT. Translation gives CARDTGGSEKAQLFF.

Notes on this clone: TCRdb assigns this DNA the protein of a much larger clone, which departs from its translation at residue 11; this likely reflects a read error, and the protein shown comes from translating the DNA. The chain is built from TRDV2 and TRDJ3, with 7 nucleotides matching TRDD3. No J segment appears in TCRdb, so it was assigned here by matching the sequence to germline. Trimming removed 0 bases from V and 2 bases from J; junction bases left unmatched: 9. Looked up from germline, CDR1 is GEAIGNYY and CDR2 is EKD. This CDR3 spans 19 amino acids. CDR3 DNA sequence: TGTGCCTGTGACACCTGGAGGGGGGATGGCCCCTGGGACACCCGACAGATGTTTTTC. It encodes CACDTWRGDGPWDTRQMFF.

This clone showed up just a few times. A far more abundant clone sits one base away, making this likely a read error. Other DNA sequences from this sample encode an identical CDR3 as well. The gene calls are TRDV1 and TRDJ1, with TRDD2 identical over 7 bases. Here the J gene came from matching the DNA to germline, since TCRdb omits it. Germline V gives CDR1 TSWWSYY, CDR2 QGS. This CDR3 contains 18 residues. This chain's CDR3 is CALGVSSFLRGYTDKLIF. For the CDR3, the DNA is TGTGCTCTTGGGGTTTCTTCTTTCCTACGGGGGTACACTGATAAACTCATCTTT.

Of note for this clone: The likely explanation is a read error, given a far larger clone one base away. The sample holds other DNA sequences that translate to the same CDR3. V and J are TRDV1 and TRDJ1, with a possible D match to TRDD2 (5 bases). TCRdb gives no J gene; it was assigned here by matching the DNA to germline. The germline V gene has CDR1 TSWWSYY and CDR2 QGS. CDR3 size: 18 residues. Trimming removed 3 bases from V and 7 bases from J, with 27 bases in between. CDR3 amino acids: CALGDPFPTYGVEFKLIF. In DNA form, the CDR3 reads TGTGCTCTTGGGGACCCCTTTCCCACCTACGGTGTGGAGTTTAAACTCATCTTT.

This clone was seen more than once but under ten times. The protein given by TCRdb reflects a much larger clone and differs at residue 5 from this DNA's translation, likely from a read error; the protein shown is the DNA's translation. In nucleotides, the CDR3 is TGTGCTCTTGGGAAAAGCGGATCATTCCTAAGGAGGGGGATGGGGGGATCGAGGCCCGATGAAGCGGCACAACTCTTCTTT. Its translation is CALGKSGSFLRRGMGGSRPDEAAQLFF. The rearrangement uses TRDV1 and TRDJ2; weak D call: TRDD3 (7 bases). The J gene, not given by TCRdb, was assigned here from a germline match of the nucleotide sequence. There are 27 residues in the CDR3. CDR1 is TSWWSYY, CDR2 QGS, per germline. V dropped 5 bases and J dropped 8 bases, with 54 bases sitting between them.

About this clone: The protein TCRdb lists belongs to a much larger clone and differs from this DNA's translation at residue 15, which points to a read error; the protein shown is made from the DNA. Here the V gene is TRDV2, but the J gene went uncalled; TRDD3, the table's D call, was not compared with the DNA. CDR1 and CDR2 from the germline V gene are GEAIGNYY and EKD. The CDR3 spans 16 residues. This CDR3 reads CACDTPGKSTADKLTF. The CDR3, as DNA: TGTGCCTGTGACACACCGGGGAAGTCTACGGCCGATAAACTCACCTTT.

Worth noting for this clone: A read error likely explains this, since a far larger clone differs by one base. This CDR3 is also generated by other DNA sequences in the sample. There is no J gene call, but TRDV2 is given as the V gene; TRDD3, the table's D call, lacks a check against the DNA. Germline CDR1 is GEAIGNYY and CDR2 is EKD. The CDR3 is made up of 20 amino acids. The CDR3 is CACDTDQNWGIEGYTDKLIF. The CDR3 DNA is TGTGCCTGTGACACTGATCAAAACTGGGGGATCGAAGGGTACACCGATAAGCTCATCTTT.

This clone was seen more than once but under ten times. A far more abundant clone sits one base away, making this likely a read error. The same CDR3 can be traced to other DNA sequences in this sample. The chain links TRDV1 to TRDJ1; D may be TRDD3 (5 bases). Germline V CDR1 and CDR2: TSWWSYY, QGS. This CDR3 spans 12 amino acids. Written as DNA, the CDR3 is TGTGCTCTGGGGGCCGTTTCCCAAAAACTCATCTTT. Translated: CALGAVSQKLIF.

In its sample, this clone was seen many times. With only one base between it and a far larger clone, this is likely a read error. Other DNA variants within this sample encode the same CDR3. V is TRDV1 and J is TRDJ2; no reliable D call. The V gene's germline CDR1 is TSWWSYY and CDR2 QGS. The CDR3 totals 16 residues. CDR3 coding DNA: TGTGCTCTTGGGGTCCGTGGACCGTGGATTACAGCACAGCTCTTCTTT. Residues: CALGVRGPWITAQLFF.

This clone was recorded a few times. TCRdb attributes to this sequence the protein of a much larger clone, which differs from the DNA translation at residue 11; a read error is likely, and the protein displayed is translated from the DNA. J is TRDJ1 and V is TRDV2, with TRDD3 identical over 12 bases. As TCRdb names no J gene, one was assigned here on the basis of a DNA match to germline. Germline CDR1 GEAIGNYY, CDR2 EKD. The CDR3 extends over 18 amino acids. V lost 3 bases to trimming and J lost 1 base; unmatched junction nucleotides: 11. This chain's CDR3 is CACDSRYWGILGTDKLIF. The CDR3 DNA sequence: TGTGCCTGTGACTCCCGGTACTGGGGGATACTAGGCACCGATAAACTCATCTTT.

This clone came up many times. The mismatch at residue 9 between this DNA's translation and the TCRdb protein of a much larger clone likely reflects a read error; the protein shown is translated from the DNA. The chain links TRDV2 to TRDJ1; D is unclear. Since TCRdb gives no J gene, matching the DNA to germline was used here to assign it. Germline lookup yields CDR1 GEAIGNYY and CDR2 EKD. CDR3 size: 20 residues. The V end lost 0 bases, the J end lost 4 bases, and 29 bases lay between the germline ends. Here the CDR3 DNA reads TGTGCCTGTGACACCATCCTGGCCGGCCCCCAAAACTACTACGGCGATAAACTCATCTTT. It is translated as CACDTILAGPQNYYGDKLIF.

This clone was counted between two and nine times. The protein TCRdb lists belongs to a much larger clone and differs from this DNA's translation at residue 18, which points to a read error; the protein shown is made from the DNA. This chain links TRDV1 with TRDJ1, with 13 bases fitting TRDD3. Because TCRdb records no J gene, it was assigned here through a match of the DNA to germline. This CDR3 has 26 amino acids. With V trimmed by 0 bases and J by 1 base, 29 bases remained unmatched. Germline V gene lookup returns CDR1 TSWWSYY and CDR2 QGS. The CDR3: CALGELHTFLQTPYWGIRSCTDKLIF. Here the CDR3 DNA reads TGTGCTCTTGGGGAACTCCATACCTTCCTACAGACCCCGTACTGGGGGATACGGTCTTGCACCGATAAACTCATCTTT.

This clone appeared a few times. The protein recorded in TCRdb matches a much larger clone and deviates from this DNA's translation at residue 12, suggesting a read error; the protein here is obtained by translating the DNA. This chain links TRDV1 with TRDJ1; 8 bases fit TRDD3. After removal of 6 bases from V and 1 base from J, the junction contained 31 bases not matched to a gene. The V gene's germline CDR1 is TSWWSYY and CDR2 QGS. This CDR3 is 23 amino acids long. The CDR3 region is CALGATRISPVPGDRFGTDKLIF. The CDR3 bases are TGTGCTCTTGGCGCGACGCGGATTTCCCCCGTACCGGGGGATAGATTTGGCACCGATAAACTCATCTTT.

This clone came up many times. A far larger clone is one nucleotide away, so this likely arose from a read error. This sample also contains other DNA sequences that code for the same CDR3. This chain uses TRDV2 with TRDJ2; the D gene is possibly TRDD3 (5 bases). TCRdb lists no J gene, so it was determined here by aligning the DNA to germline. Per the germline V gene, CDR1 is GEAIGNYY and CDR2 is EKD. V was pared by 0 bases and J by 4 bases, with 14 bases between. The CDR3 spans 16 residues. As DNA, the CDR3 is TGTGCCTGTGACACCGTATACGGGAGAGGGACAGCACAACTCTTCTTT. Protein: CACDTVYGRGTAQLFF.

Concerning this clone itself: TCRdb's listed protein matches a much larger clone and diverges from this DNA's translation at residue 17, likely through a read error; the protein shown comes from the DNA. The J segment was not called; the V segment is TRDV2; the D segment call TRDD3 is taken from the table without a DNA check. The CDR3 covers 19 residues. Per the germline V gene, CDR1 is GEAIGNYY and CDR2 is EKD. The CDR3 here is CACDPGGYQGAWDTRQVFF. The CDR3 DNA reads TGTGCCTGTGACCCTGGGGGATATCAGGGTGCCTGGGACACCCGACAGGTGTTTTTC.

This clone was seen at least ten times. One end of the junction fails to match germline, which may point to a read error. Within the sample, other DNA sequences also encode this same CDR3. V is TRDV1 and J is TRDJ1; tentative D call: TRDD3 (5 bases). Germline CDR1 TSWWSYY, CDR2 QGS. The CDR3 length is 15 residues. CDR3: CALGELFPYTDKLIF. CDR3 DNA: TGTGCCCTTGGGGAACTCTTTCCGTACACCGATAAACTCATCTTT.

To note about this clone: A read error likely explains why the TCRdb protein, taken from a much larger clone, differs from this DNA's translation at residue 15; the protein shown is translated from the DNA. The chain joins TRDV2 to TRDJ1; 12 bases are a match to TRDD3. TCRdb offers no J gene call, so here the DNA was matched to germline to obtain one. Germline V gives CDR1 GEAIGNYY, CDR2 EKD. The CDR3 contains 19 residues. CDR3 residues: CACDTVALGDTHHTGKLIF. DNA for the CDR3: TGTGCCTGTGACACCGTGGCCCTGGGGGATACGCATCACACCGGTAAACTCATCTTT.

Remarks on this clone: With only one base between it and a far larger clone, this is likely a read error. Other DNA sequences in the same sample also yield this CDR3. The rearrangement links TRDV1 to TRDJ1, with 8 nucleotides matching TRDD2. The CDR3 is made up of 18 amino acids. Germline V lookup: CDR1 TSWWSYY, CDR2 QGS. The V gene end was trimmed by 7 bases and the J gene end by 9 bases; junction bases not matched to a gene: 25. DNA of the CDR3: TGTGCTCTTGCCGTCGGGCTTCCTACCCCCCTACCCCTAGAACAACTCATCTTT. Protein: CALAVGLPTPLPLEQLIF.